Below, 13 T cell receptor beta chains from the same sample are listed, as sequenced in a study of shared clonotypes between healthy human individuals (dated by TCRdb to 2019 to 2021). Libraries were built with the immunoSEQ multiplex PCR assay. Held by TCRdb, this immuneACCESS table contains in-frame sequences only and omits some clones. Under half of the omission traces to an unresolved V gene where checked; the cause of the rest is unknown. Present in this sample are about 580,000 clones, 98% of which were seen just once. 0.3% of the sample is taken by the ten largest. For the CD8 naive samples, CD45RO-negative cells were positively selected for CCR7, yielding a CD45RA+CCR7+ population from which TemRA cells were excluded. Input material: naive CD8+ T cells sorted from blood. Taken with the paper, the label for cell subset or site translates to: CD45RA+CCR7+. The receptors stem from a man under 40 in good health.

This chain links TRBV27 with TRBJ2-1; 7 bases align to TRBD2. The length of the CDR3 is 14 residues. Germline assignment: CDR1 MNHEY and CDR2 SMNVEV (reference sequence). V was clipped by 4 bases and J by 4 bases; unmatched bases: 4. The CDR3 here is CASSSTSAYNEQFF. The CDR3 coding sequence is TGTGCCAGCAGTTCAACTAGCGCTTACAATGAGCAGTTCTTC.

As DNA, the CDR3 is TGTGCCAGCAGTTGGGGTCAGGGGACGGGGGAGCTGTTTTTT. Amino acid sequence: CASSWGQGTGELFF. The V call is TRBV9, the J call TRBJ2-2; TRBD1 might be the D (6 bases). The CDR3 has 14 residues. V was pared by 5 bases and J by 8 bases, with 16 bases between. The V gene's germline CDR1 is SGDLS and CDR2 YYNGEE.

The chain is built from TRBV7-9 and TRBJ1-1, with D uncertain. CDR1 is SEHNR and CDR2 is FQNEAQ in the germline V gene (reference sequence). V lost 2 bases, J lost 1 base, and 8 bases lay in between. This CDR3 spans 14 amino acids. The CDR3 bases are TGTGCCAGCAGCTTATACGGGTCGAACACTGAAGCTTTCTTT. Its translation: CASSLYGSNTEAFF.

The chain is built from TRBV29-1 and TRBJ1-4, with D uncertain. The CDR3 spans 13 residues. V lost 6 bases and J 3 bases, leaving 11 bases between the germline ends. From germline, CDR1 is SQVTM and CDR2 ANQGSEA. CDR3 DNA sequence: TGCAGCGTCACCGCAGGCCCTAATGAAAAACTGTTTTTT. It yields the protein CSVTAGPNEKLFF.

The genes are TRBV4-3 and TRBJ1-2; perhaps TRBD1 as D (6 bases). V lost 0 bases, J lost 7 bases, and 18 bases lay in between. The CDR3 has 16 residues. Germline lookup yields CDR1 LGHNA and CDR2 YSLEER. The CDR3 reads CASSQDSGGAVGGYTF. The CDR3 DNA is TGCGCCAGCAGCCAAGATAGCGGGGGCGCGGTAGGTGGCTACACCTTC.

This chain joins TRBV29-1 and TRBJ1-5, with D unclear. CDR3 length: 12 amino acids. V dropped 0 bases and J dropped 4 bases, with 4 bases sitting between them. Germline assignment: CDR1 SQVTM and CDR2 ANQGSEA. CDR3 sequence reads: CSVEDENQPQHF. DNA of the CDR3: TGCAGCGTTGAAGATGAGAATCAGCCCCAGCATTTT.

The chain is built from TRBV25-1 and TRBJ1-2; a possible D gene is TRBD1 (5 bases). Trimming cost V 4 bases and J 1 base, with 16 bases left between them. The CDR3 sequence is 16 residues long. From germline, CDR1 is MGHDK and CDR2 SYGVNS. CDR3 DNA sequence: TGTGCCAGCAGTGGGAAGAGGTGGGACTTTAACTATGGCTACACCTTC. The encoded protein is CASSGKRWDFNYGYTF.

The rearrangement links TRBV27 to TRBJ2-5, with D possibly matching TRBD2 (6 bases). The CDR3 has 14 residues. Deletions cut 8 bases from V and 0 bases from J, with 13 bases between. Germline V CDR1 and CDR2: MNHEY, SMNVEV (reference sequence). For the CDR3, the DNA is TGTGCCAGCGGCCCCCGGGACTACCAAGAGACCCAGTACTTC. As protein: CASGPRDYQETQYF.

The chain joins TRBV15 to TRBJ2-4, with TRBD1 as a possible D gene (5 bases). V lost 5 bases, J lost 1 base, and 9 bases lay in between. The CDR3 has 14 residues. The germline CDR1 and CDR2 sequences are LNHNV and YYDKDF (reference sequence). CDR3 sequence (DNA): TGTGCCACCAGCGGGCCAGGGGCCAAAAACATTCAGTACTTC. It specifies CATSGPGAKNIQYF.

CDR3 amino acids: CASSTSPDRVEYEQYF. In DNA, the CDR3 is TGTGCCAGCAGTACCTCACCGGACAGGGTGGAGTACGAGCAGTACTTC. V is TRBV2 and J is TRBJ2-7; 8 bases are shared with TRBD1. Trimming took 5 bases from V and 4 from J; bases not matched to a gene: 13. This CDR3 is built from 16 residues. Germline values: CDR1 SNHLY, CDR2 FYNNEI.

A single count supports this clone. The rearrangement joins TRBV29-1 to TRBJ1-1, with D possibly matching TRBD1 (5 bases). The germline CDR1 and CDR2 sequences are SQVTM and ANQGSEA. V lost 5 bases and J lost 3, with 13 bases in between. This CDR3 region has 13 residues. The CDR3 coding sequence is TGCAGCGTTCTCCCCCCAGGGTACACTGAAGCTTTCTTT. This codes for CSVLPPGYTEAFF.

As regards this clone: The sample carries other DNA sequences with the same CDR3. The chain has TRBV2 and TRBJ2-7; a weak D match, TRBD2 (5 bases). The CDR3 totals 13 residues. From germline, CDR1 is SNHLY and CDR2 FYNNEI. V lost 7 bases, J lost 3 bases, and 13 bases lay in between. The CDR3 is CASIGGRVYEQYF. Here the CDR3 DNA reads TGTGCCAGCATAGGAGGACGCGTCTACGAGCAGTACTTC.

A word on this clone: Other DNA sequences of this sample code for an identical CDR3. The rearrangement links TRBV9 to TRBJ1-3; no definite D call. V lost 0 bases to trimming and J lost 0 bases, with 4 bases between them. This CDR3 contains 14 residues. The germline V gene encodes CDR1 SGDLS and CDR2 YYNGEE. CDR3 coding DNA: TGTGCCAGCAGCGTAGGAGACTCTGGAAACACCATATATTTT. Its protein is CASSVGDSGNTIYF.